The 2 T cell receptor beta chains below all came from one sample that was sequenced in a study of blood T cell repertoires in COVID-19 (dated by TCRdb to between 2020 and 2021). Library preparation employed the immunoSEQ multiplex PCR assay. In its TCRdb copy, this immuneACCESS table keeps in-frame sequences only and misses some clones. Where compared with another copy, unresolved V genes explain less than half of these, and the others have no known cause. This sample has under 450,000 clones in its table, and roughly 87% of those were observed once. The top ten hold almost 3% of the sample. The sequenced material came from PBMCs or T cells enriched from blood (not recorded which). The receptors come from a woman aged 25 to 45 who had recovered from COVID-19.

V is TRBV5-1 and J is TRBJ2-2; D might be TRBD1 (6 bases). The CDR3 loop spans 14 amino acids. V was pared by 4 bases and J by 4 bases, with 11 bases between. Germline V CDR1 and CDR2: SGHRS, YFSETQ. CDR3 loop: CASSIGQFTGELFF. CDR3 bases: TGCGCCAGCAGCATAGGACAGTTCACCGGGGAGCTGTTTTTT. The full variable domain, with the rest looked up from reference TRBV5-1 and TRBJ2-2, is KAGVTQTPRYLIKTRGQQVTLSCSPISGHRSVSWYQQTPGQGLQFLFEYFSETQRNKGNFPGRFSGRQFSNSRSEMNVSTLELGDSALYLCASSIGQFTGELFFGEGSRLTVL.

The chain joins TRBV28 to TRBJ1-2; 8 bases map to TRBD1. CDR3 length: 17 residues. The V segment lost 4 bases and the J segment 2 bases; nucleotides outside the gene matches: 12. From germline, CDR1 is MDHEN and CDR2 SYDVKM. The CDR3 region has the DNA TGTGCCAGCAGTTCGATTGGACAGGGAAAACTAAACTATGGCTACACCTTC. This encodes CASSSIGQGKLNYGYTF.